Each of the 24 T cell receptor beta chains below was sequenced from the same sample in a study of CD8 T cells in Susac syndrome. Random hexamers were used to reverse transcribe roughly 0.45 to 1 ug of RNA. MiXCR, applied by TCRdb to the immunoSEQ multiplex PCR reads, yields one record per CDR3 protein. This sample carries just under 95,000 distinct CDR3 sequences, 90% to 95% of them seen once, and the ten largest clones take approximately 0.3%. Sample: CD4+ T cells from PBMCs. These receptor sequences come from a human donor with Susac syndrome.

The chain links TRBV18 to TRBJ2-1, with D perhaps matching TRBD1 (6 bases). Germline CDR1 is KGHSH and CDR2 is LQKENI. This CDR3 region has 15 residues. V shed 3 bases and J shed 2 bases, with 11 bases lying between them. This chain's CDR3 is CASSPRDKAYNEQFF. CDR3 sequence (DNA): TGTGCCAGCTCACCCCGGGACAAGGCCTACAATGAGCAGTTCTTC. The whole variable domain, remainder taken from reference TRBV18 and TRBJ2-1, is NAGVMQNPRHLVRRRGQEARLRCSPMKGHSHVYWYRQLPEEGLKFMVYLQKENIIDESGMPKERFSAEFPKEGPSILRIQQVVRGDSAAYFCASSPRDKAYNEQFFGPGTRLTVL.

This clonotype was counted once. This chain connects TRBV19 to TRBJ1-1; 8 bases match TRBD1. Trimming took 4 bases from V and 1 from J; bases not matched to a gene: 5. Germline lookup yields CDR1 LNHDA and CDR2 SQIVND (reference sequence). The CDR3 extends over 15 amino acids. The CDR3 here is CASSKGGTGNTEAFF. CDR3 nucleotides: TGTGCCAGTAGTAAAGGCGGGACAGGGAACACTGAAGCTTTCTTT. Supplemented by reference TRBV19 and TRBJ1-1, the full variable domain reads DGGITQSPKYLFRKEGQNVTLSCEQNLNHDAMYWYRQDPGQGLRLIYYSQIVNDFQKGDIAEGYSVSREKKESFPLTVTSAQKNPTAFYLCASSKGGTGNTEAFFGQGTRLTVV.

This clonotype was picked up a small number of times. The rearrangement links TRBV6-2 or TRBV6-3 to TRBJ1-1; TRBD1 might be the D (5 bases). Trimming took 8 bases from V and 7 from J, leaving 11 bases between them. The CDR3 has 11 residues. Germline CDR1 and CDR2: MNHEY and SVGEGT. CDR3 in amino acids: CASSQGGEAFF. DNA for the CDR3: TGTGCCAGCTCCCAGGGCGGTGAAGCTTTCTTT.

The chain carries TRBV7-3 and TRBJ1-1; the D is unclear. This CDR3 spans 14 amino acids. CDR1 SGHTA and CDR2 FQGTGA come from the germline V gene. V was clipped by 4 bases and J by 2 bases, with 11 bases between them. The chain's CDR3 is CASSSVGSNTEAFF. The CDR3, as DNA: TGTGCCAGCAGCTCCGTCGGGTCCAACACTGAAGCTTTCTTT.

The rearrangement joins TRBV9 to TRBJ1-6; D unresolved. Deletions cut 0 bases from V and 6 bases from J, with 7 bases between. Germline V gene sequence: CDR1 SGDLS, CDR2 YYNGEE. This CDR3 spans 14 amino acids. CDR3 nucleotide sequence: TGTGCCAGCAGCGTAGAAATTAGTAATTCACCCCTCCACTTT. This codes for CASSVEISNSPLHF.

The chain has TRBV20-1 and TRBJ2-5; 8 positions agree with TRBD1. This CDR3 spans 15 amino acids. Germline values: CDR1 DFQATT, CDR2 SNEGSKA (reference sequence). With 5 bases clipped from V and 4 bases from J, the junction kept 12 bases outside the gene matches. CDR3 nucleotides: TGCAGTGCTGGTCCACTCGGACAGGGCGGAGAGACCCAGTACTTC. Translating it yields CSAGPLGQGGETQYF.

The rearrangement links TRBV18 to TRBJ2-7; TRBD1 agrees at 9 bases. V trimming: 4 bases; J trimming: 4 bases; junction bases outside the gene matches: 8. The CDR3 consists of 15 residues. Germline CDR1 is KGHSH and CDR2 is LQKENI. This CDR3 is CASSLRQGGPYEQYF. The CDR3 DNA follows: TGTGCCAGCTCACTACGACAGGGGGGTCCGTACGAGCAGTACTTC.

The gene calls are TRBV7-3 and TRBJ2-5; no reliable D call. The V and J ends lost 2 bases and 5 bases respectively, with 15 bases between them. The CDR3 has 15 amino acids. Looked up from germline, CDR1 is SGHTA and CDR2 is FQGTGA. The CDR3 DNA reads as TGTGCCAGCAGCTTACCGTCTACGCGTGACGAGACCCAGTACTTC. Residues: CASSLPSTRDETQYF. The whole variable domain, remainder taken from reference TRBV7-3 and TRBJ2-5, is GAGVSQTPSNKVTEKGKYVELRCDPISGHTALYWYRQSLGQGPEFLIYFQGTGAADDSGLPNDRFFAVRPEGSVSTLKIQRTERGDSAVYLCASSLPSTRDETQYFGPGTRLLVL.

The J gene is TRBJ2-3, the V gene TRBV5-6; 7 bases fit TRBD2. The V gene's germline CDR1 is SGHDT and CDR2 YYEEEE. This CDR3 spans 14 amino acids. V shed 3 bases, J shed 6 bases, and the junction held 7 bases outside the gene matches. The CDR3 nucleotides read TGTGCCAGCAGCTATTGGGGGGGTCAGGATACGCAGTATTTT. Translation: CASSYWGGQDTQYF.

V is TRBV11-2 and J is TRBJ2-7, with D maybe TRBD1 (6 bases). Germline V lookup: CDR1 SGHAT, CDR2 FQNNGV. The CDR3 length is 14 residues. Between the trimmed V and J ends, which lost 5 bases and 5 bases, there was a span of 16 bases. CDR3 amino acids: CASSPRGKMHEQYF. The CDR3 DNA follows: TGTGCCAGCAGCCCGAGGGGGAAGATGCACGAGCAGTACTTC. Full variable domain (outside the CDR3, taken from reference TRBV11-2 and TRBJ2-7): EAGVAQSPRYKIIEKRQSVAFWCNPISGHATLYWYQQILGQGPKLLIQFQNNGVVDDSQLPKDRFSAERLKGVDSTLKIQPAKLEDSAVYLCASSPRGKMHEQYFGPGTRLTVT.

The V call is TRBV20-1, the J call TRBJ2-3, with TRBD2 matching 8 bases. J gave up 1 base and V 0 bases, and 12 bases lay outside the gene matches. Germline lookup yields CDR1 DFQATT and CDR2 SNEGSKA (reference sequence). The CDR3 is 18 residues long. This CDR3 reads CSARDRPPTSDRTDTQYF. The CDR3 nucleotides read TGCAGTGCTAGAGATCGCCCCCCGACTAGCGACCGCACAGATACGCAGTATTTT.

The rearrangement links TRBV19 to TRBJ2-2; 7 bases fit TRBD1. Germline V CDR1 and CDR2: LNHDA, SQIVND (reference sequence). There are 13 residues in the CDR3. With 5 bases clipped from V and 6 bases from J, the junction kept 3 bases outside the gene matches. The CDR3 protein is CASSVTGAGELFF. The DNA for the CDR3 is TGTGCCAGTAGTGTTACAGGGGCCGGGGAGCTGTTTTTT.

The chain links TRBV28 to TRBJ1-4; a possible D gene is TRBD1 (6 bases). With 5 bases removed from V and 5 bases from J, the gap between germline ends came to 12 bases. Germline V gives CDR1 MDHEN, CDR2 SYDVKM. The CDR3 has 14 amino acids. The CDR3 DNA follows: TGTGCCAGCAGTCCACAGGGCGGGAATGAAAAACTGTTTTTT. Translated: CASSPQGGNEKLFF.

This sequence joins TRBV4-1 and TRBJ2-3; D possibly corresponds to TRBD2 (5 bases). The ends were cut back, 1 base at V and 6 bases at J, with 20 bases in the middle. CDR3 length: 17 amino acids. Germline CDR1 and CDR2: MGHRA and YSYEKL. The CDR3 protein is CASSQGGFRIWEDTQYF. CDR3 nucleotides: TGCGCCAGCAGCCAAGGCGGGTTTCGGATTTGGGAGGATACGCAGTATTTT.

V gene TRBV27 combines with J gene TRBJ1-1; D may be TRBD1 (6 bases). With 6 bases removed from V and 5 bases from J, the gap between germline ends came to 13 bases. Germline V lookup: CDR1 MNHEY, CDR2 SMNVEV (reference sequence). The CDR3 totals 13 residues. In DNA, the CDR3 is TGTGCCAGCAGCCTCTACAGGGAAACTGAAGCTTTCTTT. Translated, it gives CASSLYRETEAFF.

The rearrangement uses TRBV4-1 and TRBJ2-1; D may be TRBD1 (6 bases). This CDR3 is 15 amino acids long. V lost 1 base, J lost 5 bases, and 12 bases lay in between. The germline CDR1 and CDR2 sequences are MGHRA and YSYEKL. The CDR3 spells CASSQAGTLHNEQFF. CDR3 in DNA: TGCGCCAGCAGCCAAGCCGGGACATTACACAATGAGCAGTTCTTC.

The rearrangement joins TRBV5-1 to TRBJ1-1; D possibly corresponds to TRBD1 (5 bases). The length of the CDR3 is 13 residues. The germline gives CDR1 SGHRS, CDR2 YFSETQ. Trimming cost V 4 bases and J 3 bases, with 10 bases left between them. CDR3 loop: CASSTEGYTEAFF. The CDR3 coding sequence is TGCGCCAGCAGCACGGAGGGGTACACTGAAGCTTTCTTT.

For the CDR3, the DNA is TGCAGTGCTAGACAGGTCACAGATACGCAGTATTTT. Amino acid sequence: CSARQVTDTQYF. This rearrangement joins TRBV20-1 to TRBJ2-3; D is unresolved. Germline CDR1 reads DFQATT; CDR2 reads SNEGSKA (reference sequence). The length of the CDR3 is 12 residues. The V gene lost 2 bases and the J gene lost 2 bases, with 5 bases spanning the gap.

The chain employs TRBV5-1 and TRBJ2-1; D tentatively fits TRBD1 or TRBD2 (5 bases each). The CDR3 consists of 16 residues. V dropped 0 bases and J dropped 4 bases, with 14 bases sitting between them. Germline-derived CDR1 and CDR2 are SGHRS and YFSETQ. The CDR3 here is CASSLERGTVYNEQFF. The CDR3 DNA reads TGCGCCAGCAGCTTGGAGAGGGGAACGGTTTACAATGAGCAGTTCTTC. The variable domain in full, with the rest retrieved from reference TRBV5-1 and TRBJ2-1, is KAGVTQTPRYLIKTRGQQVTLSCSPISGHRSVSWYQQTPGQGLQFLFEYFSETQRNKGNFPGRFSGRQFSNSRSEMNVSTLELGDSALYLCASSLERGTVYNEQFFGPGTRLTVL.

The chain links TRBV30 to TRBJ2-2, with D uncertain. This CDR3 has 12 residues. Germline V CDR1 and CDR2: GTSNPN, SVGIG (reference sequence). The ends were cut back, 5 bases at V and 3 bases at J, with 7 bases in the middle. CDR3 protein: CAWAADTGELFF. As DNA, the CDR3 is TGTGCCTGGGCCGCGGACACCGGGGAGCTGTTTTTT.

The chain employs TRBV7-2 and TRBJ2-1, with D possibly matching TRBD2 (6 bases). This CDR3 spans 14 amino acids. V dropped 4 bases and J dropped 8 bases, with 15 bases sitting between them. Germline lookup yields CDR1 SGHTA and CDR2 FQGNSA. CDR3 DNA sequence: TGTGCCAGCAGCTCGGACTATAGTAGGGATGAGCAGTTCTTC. Protein: CASSSDYSRDEQFF.

The chain combines TRBV20-1 with TRBJ1-5; 7 nucleotides match TRBD1. The CDR3 has 14 amino acids. CDR1 is DFQATT and CDR2 is SNEGSKA in the germline V gene (reference sequence). V shed 3 bases, J shed 5 bases, and the junction held 7 bases outside the gene matches. In DNA, the CDR3 is TGCAGTGCTAGCTTCAGGGGGTGGGATCAGCCCCAGCATTTT. Its protein product is CSASFRGWDQPQHF.

The rearrangement joins TRBV5-1 to TRBJ2-6, with TRBD1 matching over 10 bases. V was pared by 0 bases and J by 0 bases, with 3 bases of the junction left unmatched. The CDR3 runs to 18 residues. Germline V gives CDR1 SGHRS, CDR2 YFSETQ. For the CDR3, the DNA is TGCGCCAGCAGCTTGGCGGGACAGGGGAGCTCTGGGGCCAACGTCCTGACTTTC. Translating it yields CASSLAGQGSSGANVLTF.

The chain joins TRBV3-1 to TRBJ1-6, with 10 bases aligning to TRBD1. V lost 4 bases and J lost 8; bases outside the gene matches: 5. CDR3 length: 15 amino acids. The germline CDR1 and CDR2 sequences are LGHDT and YNNKEL (reference sequence). The CDR3 loop reads CASSPRDRGYSPLHF. The CDR3 DNA follows: TGTGCCAGCAGCCCCCGGGACAGGGGTTATTCACCCCTCCACTTT.